The clone carrying this T cell receptor beta chain came up a few times. Its antigen is unidentified. The data were obtained in a study of response to subunit inactivated influenza vaccine. Trimming stripped 4 bases from V and 10 bases from J, with 19 bases between. This CDR3 spans 14 amino acids. The germline V gene encodes CDR1 LGHNA and CDR2 YSLEER. General study findings and limits: After each seasonal influenza vaccination, few new T cells are recruited, the authors suggested.

TCRdb re-called the RT-PCR reads through MiXCR, storing one row per CDR3 protein. Of approximately 500,000 distinct CDR3 sequences in the sample, roughly 13% are singletons; the top ten hold around 13%. This material consisted of PBMCs from blood, taken roughly 48 days after vaccination. The receptor comes from a man in his fifties or sixties who received an inactivated influenza vaccine. The chain recombines TRBV4-3 with TRBJ2-5; D may be TRBD1 or TRBD2 (5 bases each). CDR3 DNA sequence: TGCGCCAGCAGCCCGGGACCGCGGGTTGGTAACCAGTACTTC. Protein: CASSPGPRVGNQYF.